Listed below are T cell receptor beta chains from one sample, sequenced in a study of immune evolution from preneoplasia to lung adenocarcinoma. Profiling relied on immunoSEQ multiplex PCR, and the TCRdb table lists in-frame clones only, not all of them. This sample has about 26,000 clones, with 74% found just once. Specimen: FFPE invasive lung adenocarcinoma tissue. The receptors come from a person between 55 and 69 years old with invasive lung adenocarcinoma. Some clones in this sample may be carry-over from other donors' samples. Each CDR3 is given with its conserved first and last residue. Fields, in order: J gene, D gene, V gene, clone size, CDR3 protein, CDR3 DNA. A D gene is named only where the DNA matches it firmly. Some rows have no size entry. The others give once, few or many, or a class for an expanded clone.

TRBJ2-5	.	TRBV28	.	CASETVQETQYF	TGTGCCAGCGAGACAGTGCAAGAGACCCAGTACTTC
TRBJ1-2	.	TRBV28	.	CASSLSDGYTF	TGTGCCAGCAGTTTATCGGATGGCTACACCTTC
TRBJ1-5	.	TRBV6-5	few	CASSSYGLSNQPQHF	TGTGCCAGCAGTTCGTACGGGCTTAGCAATCAGCCCCAGCATTTT
TRBJ1-1	.	TRBV5-1	.	CASSLALQGSEAFF	TGCGCCAGCAGCTTGGCCCTTCAGGGGTCTGAAGCTTTCTTT
TRBJ2-1	TRBD1	TRBV10-1	.	CASRIEESPGQGLYNEQFF	TGCGCCAGCAGAATAGAAGAGAGCCCGGGACAGGGACTCTACAATGAGCAGTTCTTC
TRBJ1-5	.	TRBV18	.	CASSTYNQPQHF	TGTGCCAGCTCAACTTACAATCAGCCCCAGCATTTT
TRBJ2-7	.	TRBV21-1	once	CASSKVLTGIEEQYF	TGTGCCAGCAGCAAAGTGCTGACAGGGATAGAAGAGCAGTACTTC
TRBJ2-7	TRBD2	TRBV7-2	.	CASSLGSGRTVYEQYF	TGTGCCAGCAGCTTGGGGAGCGGGAGGACCGTCTACGAGCAGTACTTC
TRBJ2-7	.	TRBV21-1	.	CASSKPSGSCEQYF	TGTGCCAGCAGCAAGCCTAGCGGGAGCTGCGAGCAGTACTTC
TRBJ1-4	TRBD1	TRBV4-1	.	CASSLRRGRGEKLFF	TGCGCCAGCAGCCTGAGAAGGGGGCGAGGTGAAAAACTGTTTTTT
TRBJ2-1	.	TRBV7-7	.	CASSLQLGIPYNEQFF	TGTGCCAGCAGCTTACAATTAGGGATACCCTACAATGAGCAGTTCTTC
TRBJ2-1	TRBD1	TRBV7-9	.	CASSPGDRTGPDEQFF	TGTGCCAGCAGCCCCGGGGACAGGACGGGTCCGGATGAGCAGTTCTTC